These 26 T cell receptor beta chains came from one sample sequenced in a study of blood T cell repertoires in COVID-19. TCRdb keeps only in-frame clones here, not all; method: immunoSEQ multiplex PCR. The sample yields under 200,000 clones, roughly 80% seen once. The sequenced sample consisted of PBMCs or T cells enriched from blood (not recorded which). These receptor sequences come from a woman in her fifties or sixties who had recovered from COVID-19.

The V call is TRBV6-1, the J call TRBJ1-6; no definite D call. The CDR3 runs 14 residues. Trimming pared 3 bases from V and 6 bases from J, leaving 9 bases between. Per germline, CDR1 MNHNS and CDR2 SASEGT. The CDR3 is CASSDLAGNSPLHF. CDR3 nucleotides: TGTGCCAGCAGTGACCTGGCAGGTAATTCACCCCTCCACTTT.

The chain uses TRBV4-2 and TRBJ2-3; 9 bases agree with TRBD2. The CDR3 contains 19 residues. From germline, CDR1 is LGHNA and CDR2 YNFKEQ. V trimming: 0 bases; J trimming: 4 bases; junction bases outside the gene matches: 14. The CDR3 DNA reads TGTGCCAGCAGCCAAGAACCGGGGCTAGCGGGGCGGCGGGCAGATACGCAGTATTTT. Amino acid sequence: CASSQEPGLAGRRADTQYF.

This clone was counted once. Here the CDR3 DNA reads TGCGCCAGCAGACTAGACAATGAGCAGTTCTTC. It translates to CASRLDNEQFF. The chain uses TRBV5-1 and TRBJ2-1, with TRBD2 as a possible D gene (5 bases). Germline-derived CDR1 and CDR2 are SGHRS and YFSETQ. Trimming removed 5 bases from V and 5 bases from J, with 5 bases in between. The CDR3 runs to 11 residues.

This clone was seen only once. The genes are TRBV2 and TRBJ2-5; possibly TRBD2 for D (5 bases). CDR1 is SNHLY, CDR2 FYNNEI, per germline. V shed 4 bases and J shed 2 bases, with 14 bases lying between them. The CDR3 is made up of 15 amino acids. CDR3 nucleotides: TGTGCCAGCAGTGGCGGGTTAGCGTTACAAGAGACCCAGTACTTC. Protein sequence: CASSGGLALQETQYF.

This clone was seen once. CDR3 in amino acids: CASSLRLASTADTQYF. The CDR3 DNA reads TGCGCCAGCAGCTTGAGGCTAGCGTCTACCGCAGATACGCAGTATTTT. The chain combines TRBV5-1 with TRBJ2-3; a weak D match, TRBD2 (6 bases). The CDR3 extends over 16 amino acids. CDR1 and CDR2 from the germline V gene are SGHRS and YFSETQ. Trimming took off 1 base at V and 4 bases at J, with 16 bases between the two ends.

Only one count was recorded for this clone. V gene TRBV12-3 or TRBV12-4 combines with J gene TRBJ1-5; D is perhaps TRBD1 (6 bases). Trimming left V 5 bases short and J 3 bases short, with 8 bases between. CDR3 length: 13 amino acids. The CDR3 region is CASSGQPNQPQHF. The CDR3 DNA follows: TGTGCCAGCAGTGGACAGCCCAATCAGCCCCAGCATTTT.

The V call is TRBV28, the J call TRBJ1-1, with a tentative D call TRBD1 (5 bases). Between the trimmed V and J ends, which lost 5 bases and 1 base, there was a span of 11 bases. The CDR3 runs 14 residues. Germline lookup yields CDR1 MDHEN and CDR2 SYDVKM. As DNA, the CDR3 is TGTGCCAGCAGTCTGCACAGGAGGAACACTGAAGCTTTCTTT. Translating it yields CASSLHRRNTEAFF. Using reference TRBV28 and TRBJ1-1 for the parts outside the CDR3, the full variable domain is DVKVTQSSRYLVKRTGEKVFLECVQDMDHENMFWYRQDPGLGLRLIYFSYDVKMKEKGDIPEGYSVSREKKERFSLILESASTNQTSMYLCASSLHRRNTEAFFGQGTRLTVV.

The rearrangement joins TRBV14 to TRBJ1-1; TRBD1 might be the D (6 bases). The CDR3 runs to 14 residues. Germline V CDR1 and CDR2: SGHDN, FVKESK. V lost 1 base, J lost 5 bases, and 11 bases lay in between. CDR3 region: CASSQGGGWTEAFF. Here the CDR3 DNA reads TGTGCCAGCAGCCAAGGAGGGGGATGGACTGAAGCTTTCTTT.

The chain has TRBV7-6 and TRBJ2-5; D is unresolved. CDR1 SGHVS and CDR2 FNYEAQ come from the germline V gene. V was pared by 5 bases and J by 3 bases, with 4 bases between. The CDR3 consists of 11 residues. CDR3 DNA: TGTGCCAGCAGCCCCAAAGAGACCCAGTACTTC. This codes for CASSPKETQYF.

The V gene is TRBV30, the J gene TRBJ2-7, with 8 bases aligning to TRBD2. This CDR3 is 11 amino acids long. Germline CDR1 is GTSNPN and CDR2 is SVGIG (reference sequence). With V trimmed by 5 bases and J by 7 bases, 4 bases remained unmatched. CDR3 DNA: TGTGCCTGGTCAGCGGGGGAGGAGCAGTACTTC. This encodes CAWSAGEEQYF.

The gene calls are TRBV6-5 and TRBJ1-2; unclear D gene. V lost 7 bases, J lost 5 bases, and 8 bases lay in between. The CDR3 sequence is 11 residues long. Germline assignment: CDR1 MNHEY and CDR2 SVGAGI. CDR3 DNA sequence: TGTGCCAGCACCGACAAGTATGGCTACACCTTC. The encoded protein is CASTDKYGYTF.

The V call is TRBV19, the J call TRBJ1-1, with D maybe TRBD1 (5 bases). Germline values: CDR1 LNHDA, CDR2 SQIVND (reference sequence). The CDR3 consists of 18 residues. With 2 bases removed from V and 0 bases from J, the gap between germline ends came to 19 bases. The CDR3 coding sequence is TGTGCCAGTAGTATAAGTCACAGAGCCAGGGTTATGAACACTGAAGCTTTCTTT. Amino acids: CASSISHRARVMNTEAFF. The full variable domain, its missing parts supplied by reference TRBV19 and TRBJ1-1, is DGGITQSPKYLFRKEGQNVTLSCEQNLNHDAMYWYRQDPGQGLRLIYYSQIVNDFQKGDIAEGYSVSREKKESFPLTVTSAQKNPTAFYLCASSISHRARVMNTEAFFGQGTRLTVV.

This clone has only a few counts. V and J are TRBV5-8 and TRBJ1-4; no definite D call. This CDR3 spans 12 amino acids. The V gene lost 5 bases and the J gene lost 8 bases, with 10 bases spanning the gap. The germline V gene has CDR1 SGHTS and CDR2 YDEGEE. The CDR3 region is CASSELREKLFF. The DNA of the CDR3 is TGTGCCAGCAGTGAACTCAGGGAAAAACTGTTTTTT.

This rearrangement joins TRBV5-1 to TRBJ2-5; D remains ambiguous. This CDR3 comprises 15 residues. Germline CDR1 SGHRS, CDR2 YFSETQ. The germline V and J ends were trimmed by 3 bases and 5 bases, with 17 bases remaining between them. The CDR3 loop reads CASSSTRLSVETQYF. In nucleotides, the CDR3 is TGCGCCAGCAGCTCAACCCGGTTAAGTGTGGAGACCCAGTACTTC. Using reference TRBV5-1 and TRBJ2-5 for the parts outside the CDR3, the full variable domain is KAGVTQTPRYLIKTRGQQVTLSCSPISGHRSVSWYQQTPGQGLQFLFEYFSETQRNKGNFPGRFSGRQFSNSRSEMNVSTLELGDSALYLCASSSTRLSVETQYFGPGTRLLVL.

The genes are TRBV5-6 and TRBJ1-2; TRBD1 matches 10 bases. This CDR3 has 19 residues. The trim removed 4 bases at V and 6 bases at J, leaving 21 bases unmatched. The germline CDR1 and CDR2 sequences are SGHDT and YYEEEE. The CDR3 DNA is TGTGCCAGCAGCCTTATATCCAACCCGACAGGGGGCGTCCAGGATGGCTACACCTTC. Its translation is CASSLISNPTGGVQDGYTF.

The V gene is TRBV30, the J gene TRBJ1-1; 10 bases agree with TRBD1. V dropped 3 bases and J dropped 6; count of bases not matched to a gene: 7. This CDR3 contains 14 residues. In germline, CDR1 is GTSNPN, CDR2 SVGIG (reference sequence). The CDR3 is CAWSRQGARAEAFF. CDR3 DNA: TGTGCCTGGAGCCGACAGGGGGCAAGGGCTGAAGCTTTCTTT.

This sequence joins TRBV5-6 and TRBJ2-5; 7 nucleotides match TRBD1. J was trimmed by 3 bases and V by 2 bases; bases with no gene match: 1. The CDR3 has 13 amino acids. Germline assignment: CDR1 SGHDT and CDR2 YYEEEE. The CDR3 sequence: CASSFGQEETQYF. Here the CDR3 DNA reads TGTGCCAGCAGCTTTGGACAGGAAGAGACCCAGTACTTC.

This chain links TRBV18 with TRBJ1-2; 11 bases match TRBD1. Germline V gives CDR1 KGHSH, CDR2 LQKENI. CDR3 length: 15 residues. Germline trimming cut 4 bases from V and 9 bases from J; bases unmatched to any gene: 10. This chain's CDR3 is CASSLSGTGGFRYTF. The CDR3, as DNA: TGTGCCAGCTCACTATCCGGGACAGGGGGTTTTCGCTACACCTTC.

This chain joins TRBV9 and TRBJ1-5, with D possibly TRBD1 on 6 matching bases. Trimming took 4 bases from V and 2 from J, leaving 16 bases between them. This CDR3 region has 16 residues. Germline values: CDR1 SGDLS, CDR2 YYNGEE. The CDR3: CASSPEGGIGNQPQHF. The CDR3 DNA reads as TGTGCCAGCAGCCCCGAAGGGGGAATAGGCAATCAGCCCCAGCATTTT.

This CDR3 is CASSLDGDSSYNEQFF. Written as DNA, the CDR3 is TGTGCCAGCAGCTTAGACGGGGACAGCTCCTACAATGAGCAGTTCTTC. This chain uses TRBV11-3 with TRBJ2-1; 7 bases match TRBD1. This CDR3 region has 16 residues. The J segment lost 0 bases and the V segment lost 0 bases, leaving 2 bases of the junction unmatched. Germline V gene lookup returns CDR1 SGHNT and CDR2 YENEEA.

The chain is built from TRBV5-1 and TRBJ1-4; D is possibly TRBD1 (5 bases). The V end lost 4 bases, the J end lost 6 bases, and 13 bases lay between the germline ends. The CDR3 sequence is 14 residues long. Per germline, CDR1 SGHRS and CDR2 YFSETQ. CDR3 loop: CASSAGTADEKLFF. The DNA of the CDR3 is TGCGCCAGCAGCGCGGGGACTGCTGATGAAAAACTGTTTTTT.

The rearrangement uses TRBV18 and TRBJ1-5; D is undetermined. CDR3 length: 13 residues. Trimming left V 0 bases short and J 7 bases short, with 7 bases between. Germline lookup yields CDR1 KGHSH and CDR2 LQKENI. The CDR3 is CASSPPAGQPQHF. As DNA, the CDR3 is TGTGCCAGCTCACCACCGGCAGGCCAGCCCCAGCATTTT.

The chain recombines TRBV7-2 with TRBJ1-6; 7 nucleotides agree with TRBD1. CDR1 SGHTA and CDR2 FQGNSA come from the germline V gene. CDR3 length: 13 residues. The J segment lost 16 bases and the V segment lost 5 bases, leaving 11 bases of the junction unmatched. CDR3 bases: TGTGCCAGCAGCCCAGGGGGGCAGTTTGGACTCCACTTT. Amino acid sequence: CASSPGGQFGLHF.

This chain joins TRBV6-5 and TRBJ1-4; D unclear. Germline CDR1 reads MNHEY; CDR2 reads SVGAGI. This CDR3 is 16 amino acids long. Trimming took 0 bases from V and 8 from J, leaving 16 bases between them. The CDR3 loop is CASSYSTSRTEEKLFF. The CDR3 DNA reads as TGTGCCAGCAGTTACTCGACTAGCAGGACCGAAGAAAAACTGTTTTTT.

This rearrangement joins TRBV27 to TRBJ2-7; D perhaps matches TRBD1 (6 bases). Germline-derived CDR1 and CDR2 are MNHEY and SMNVEV (reference sequence). The germline V and J ends were trimmed by 6 bases and 6 bases, with 24 bases remaining between them. This CDR3 has 16 amino acids. CDR3 coding DNA: TGTGCCAGCAGATCCTCCTATGGAGGACAGTCAACCGAGCAGTACTTC. Residues: CASRSSYGGQSTEQYF.

This rearrangement joins TRBV9 to TRBJ2-2; D is undetermined. V lost 0 bases and J 3 bases, leaving 9 bases between the germline ends. The length of the CDR3 is 15 residues. Germline lookup yields CDR1 SGDLS and CDR2 YYNGEE. The CDR3 DNA reads as TGTGCCAGCAGCGTAGGGAGTCAATACACCGGGGAGCTGTTTTTT. It translates to CASSVGSQYTGELFF.